Listed below are T cell receptor beta chains from one sample, sequenced in a study of shared clonotypes between healthy human individuals. Generated by immunoSEQ multiplex PCR, the TCRdb table keeps only in-frame clones and is missing some. The sample shows roughly 1,800,000 clones, about 94% of them seen only once. Sequenced input: naive CD8+ T cells sorted from blood. The receptors were sampled from a man between 18 and 29 years old in good health. CDR3s include the opening cysteine and the closing phenylalanine or tryptophan. D genes are given only for firm matches. Clone sizes are given selectively: once, few, many, or a class where the clone is expanded.

d_call	v_call	clone_size	j_call	cdr3_nt	cdr3_aa
.	TRBV29-1	.	TRBJ1-1	TGCAGCGTTGTCGGAGGGCTGAACACTGAAGCTTTCTTT	CSVVGGLNTEAFF
TRBD1	TRBV6-5	.	TRBJ2-7	TGTGCCAGCAGTTACACAGGGGATACCAGCTCCTACGAGCAGTACTTC	CASSYTGDTSSYEQYF
.	TRBV6-1	.	TRBJ2-7	TGTGCCAGCGGAATCGGACTAGGGGGATACGAGCAGTACTTC	CASGIGLGGYEQYF
.	TRBV28	.	TRBJ2-2	TGTGCCAGCAGTTCGTCCGGGGAGCTGTTTTTT	CASSSSGELFF
TRBD1	TRBV5-1	.	TRBJ2-7	TGCGCCAGCACCGGCCCAGGGGGCTCGGCCTACGAGCAGTACTTC	CASTGPGGSAYEQYF
TRBD2	TRBV13	.	TRBJ2-7	TGTGCCAGCAGCGATGGACTAGCGGGGGGGTACGAGCAGTACTTC	CASSDGLAGGYEQYF
.	TRBV2	.	TRBJ2-5	TGTGCCAGCCCTCTGTCCGGGGGCAAGGTGACCCAGTACTTC	CASPLSGGKVTQYF
TRBD2	TRBV4-2	.	TRBJ2-5	TGTGCCAGCAGCCCGAGCGGGGGGGCGGCGGAGACCCAGTACTTC	CASSPSGGAAETQYF
.	TRBV4-1	.	TRBJ1-2	TGCGCCAGCAGCCAAGTGTCTCTTACTGCTGGCTACACCTTC	CASSQVSLTAGYTF
.	TRBV7-9	.	TRBJ1-1	TGTGCCAGCAGCCCCCAAGGGACTGAAGCTTTCTTT	CASSPQGTEAFF
TRBD2	TRBV7-8	once	TRBJ2-1	TGTGCCAGCAGCCTCCTAGCGGGAGGGCCCCCTAATGAGCAGTTCTTC	CASSLLAGGPPNEQFF
TRBD1	TRBV6-5	.	TRBJ1-1	TGTGCCAGCAGGGACAGGGGGCATACTGAAGCTTTCTTT	CASRDRGHTEAFF
TRBD1	TRBV7-8	.	TRBJ2-7	TGTGCCAGCAGCTTAGGCGGGACAGGGGACGAGCAGTACTTC	CASSLGGTGDEQYF
TRBD2	TRBV11-2	.	TRBJ2-5	TGTGCCAGCAGCCCCCTTAGGTCGGGGGGCCAAGAGACCCAGTACTTC	CASSPLRSGGQETQYF
.	TRBV25-1	.	TRBJ1-1	TGTGCCAGCAGTGAATGGGCAGGGATGAACACTGAAGCTTTCTTT	CASSEWAGMNTEAFF
.	TRBV19	.	TRBJ2-2	TGTGCCAGTAGTATAGTTCTAGACGGCGGGGAGCTGTTTTTT	CASSIVLDGGELFF
.	TRBV21-1	.	TRBJ1-2	TGTGCCAGCAGCAAAATGAGTGGATGGGCAGCGAATACTAACTATGGCTACACCTTC	CASSKMSGWAANTNYGYTF